This TCR beta chain was found in a study of T cell responses to AZD1222 COVID-19 vaccine. Findings and limits, study-wide: Most donors were white British, females outnumbered males, and clonal diversity was possibly underestimated. Repertoire sampling was restricted to post-peak T cell response timepoints. As reported, nearly half of all spike-specific TCRs target variant regions that are unmutated.

Germline lookup yields CDR1 LGHDT and CDR2 YNNKEL (reference sequence). The CDR3 sequence is 16 residues long. Pooling was applied to second doses at about 4 or about 12 weeks. Data came from immunoSEQ multiplex PCR; TCRdb stores just in-frame clones and leaves some out. The sample consists of more than 100,000 clones, 92% of them appearing once. There are a few counts of this clone. Its antigen is currently unknown. The germline gene is not matched at one end of the junction; a read error may be the cause. This sequence was found in an adult who received the AZD1222 COVID-19 vaccine. This chain connects TRBV3-1 (or the pseudogene TRBV3-2) to TRBJ2-2; D may be TRBD2 (5 bases). The sample in question was peripheral blood, obtained 28 days after the second AZD1222 dose. The DNA of the CDR3 is TGTGCCAGCAGCCTTGGATCATTAGCGAACCCCGGGGAGCTGTTTTTT. The encoded protein is CASSLGSLANPGELFF.